This TCR beta chain was profiled in a study of metastatic and nonmetastatic thyroid tumors. The CDR3 contains 13 residues. V lost 5 bases, J lost 4 bases, and 8 bases lay in between. Germline assignment: CDR1 SGHVS and CDR2 FQNEAQ. All patients were untreated before thyroid surgery. This clone has a single count. With MiXCR, TCRdb reprocessed the PCR reads. The sample has around 16,000 clones; roughly a third are singletons. Sequenced material: tumor tissue. The chain uses TRBV7-8 and TRBJ2-2; D call uncertain. This clonotype was sampled from a male donor with papillary thyroid cancer or a benign thyroid nodule (not recorded which). Some clones in this sample may be carry-over from other donors' samples. The CDR3 sequence is CASSLQRTGELFF. CDR3 nucleotides: TGTGCCAGCAGCCTCCAGCGCACCGGGGAGCTGTTTTTT.